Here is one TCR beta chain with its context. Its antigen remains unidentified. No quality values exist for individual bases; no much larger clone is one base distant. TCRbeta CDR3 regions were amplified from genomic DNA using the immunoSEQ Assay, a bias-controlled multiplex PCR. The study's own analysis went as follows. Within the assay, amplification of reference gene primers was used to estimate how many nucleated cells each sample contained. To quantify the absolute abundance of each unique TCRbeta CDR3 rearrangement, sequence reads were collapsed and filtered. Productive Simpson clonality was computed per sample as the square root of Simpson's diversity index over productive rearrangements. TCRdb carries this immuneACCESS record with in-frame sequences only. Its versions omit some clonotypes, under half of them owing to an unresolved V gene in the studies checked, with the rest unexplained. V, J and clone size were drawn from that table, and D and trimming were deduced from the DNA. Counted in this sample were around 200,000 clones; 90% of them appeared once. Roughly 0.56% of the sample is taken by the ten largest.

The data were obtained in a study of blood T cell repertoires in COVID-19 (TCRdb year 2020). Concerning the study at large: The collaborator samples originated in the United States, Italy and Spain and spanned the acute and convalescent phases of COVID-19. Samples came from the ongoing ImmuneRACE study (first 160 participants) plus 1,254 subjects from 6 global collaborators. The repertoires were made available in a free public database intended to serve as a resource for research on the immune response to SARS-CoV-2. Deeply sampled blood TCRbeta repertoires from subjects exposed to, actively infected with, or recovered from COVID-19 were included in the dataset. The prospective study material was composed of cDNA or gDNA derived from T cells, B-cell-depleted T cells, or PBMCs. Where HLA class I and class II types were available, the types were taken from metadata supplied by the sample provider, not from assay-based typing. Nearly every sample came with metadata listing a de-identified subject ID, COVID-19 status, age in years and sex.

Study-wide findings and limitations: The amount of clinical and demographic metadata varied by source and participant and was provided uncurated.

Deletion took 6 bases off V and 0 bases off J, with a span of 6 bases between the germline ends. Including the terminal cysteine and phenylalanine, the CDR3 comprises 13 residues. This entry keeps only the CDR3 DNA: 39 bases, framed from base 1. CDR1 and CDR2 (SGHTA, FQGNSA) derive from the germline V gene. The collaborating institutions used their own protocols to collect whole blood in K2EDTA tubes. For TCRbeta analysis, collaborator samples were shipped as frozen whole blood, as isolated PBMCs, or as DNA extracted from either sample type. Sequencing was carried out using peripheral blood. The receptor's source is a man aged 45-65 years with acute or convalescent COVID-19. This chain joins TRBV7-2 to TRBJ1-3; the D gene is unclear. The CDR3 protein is CASRPSSGNTIYF. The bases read TGTGCCAGCAGACCGAGCTCTGGAAACACCATATATTTT.